This is a list of T cell receptor beta chains from one sample in a study of cytomegalovirus exposure and HLA in healthy donors. Clones were read by immunoSEQ multiplex PCR, and TCRdb kept only the in-frame ones, dropping some. The sample has about 100,000 clones; nearly 65% are singletons. The sequenced sample consisted of PBMCs. The source of these receptors is a human donor in good health. The CDR3 runs from the conserved cysteine through the conserved F or W. Each record gives: CDR3 DNA, CDR3 protein, clone size, D gene, V gene, J gene. D genes are given only for firm matches. Only some rows state a clone size, as once, few, many or a class for expanded clones.

CDR3nt: TGTGCCAGCAGTGAAGCCCGCGGGACTAGCGGGAGAAAACCAGATACGCAGTATTTT
CDR3aa: CASSEARGTSGRKPDTQYF
abundance: -
d_gene: TRBD2
v_gene: TRBV6-1
j_gene: TRBJ2-3

CDR3nt: TGTGCCAGCAGCCAAACACTAATTAATCCGGGACAGGAGGTGGTTCAAGCTTTCTTT
CDR3aa: CASSQTLINPGQEVVQAFF
abundance: -
d_gene: TRBD1
v_gene: TRBV14
j_gene: TRBJ1-1

CDR3nt: TGTGCCAGCAGTCCTTGGACAGCAATGAACACTGAAGCTTTCTTT
CDR3aa: CASSPWTAMNTEAFF
abundance: -
d_gene: -
v_gene: TRBV6-5
j_gene: TRBJ1-1

CDR3nt: TGTGCCAGCAGCTGGCCTAGCACAGATACGCAGTATTTT
CDR3aa: CASSWPSTDTQYF
abundance: few
d_gene: -
v_gene: TRBV7-9
j_gene: TRBJ2-3

CDR3nt: TGTGCCAGTAGTATGGGACAGGGGGATCAGCCCCAGCATTTT
CDR3aa: CASSMGQGDQPQHF
abundance: -
d_gene: TRBD1
v_gene: TRBV19
j_gene: TRBJ1-5

CDR3nt: TGTGCCAGCAGACGGGACAGGGGGCCGACTTGGCCCAACGTCCTGACTTTC
CDR3aa: CASRRDRGPTWPNVLTF
abundance: -
d_gene: TRBD1
v_gene: TRBV27
j_gene: TRBJ2-6

CDR3nt: TGTGCCAGCAGTTCCCCCCGGACTAGCGGGGATGGATGGGGAACGCAGTATTTT
CDR3aa: CASSSPRTSGDGWGTQYF
abundance: -
d_gene: TRBD2
v_gene: TRBV28
j_gene: TRBJ2-3

CDR3nt: TGTGCCAGCTCACCACCAGGACAGACCCAGACACACACCGGGGAGCTGTTTTTT
CDR3aa: CASSPPGQTQTHTGELFF
abundance: -
d_gene: -
v_gene: TRBV18
j_gene: TRBJ2-2

CDR3nt: TGCGCCAGCAGCCGACTGGGACTATTGCCCACCTACGAGCAGTACTTC
CDR3aa: CASSRLGLLPTYEQYF
abundance: few
d_gene: TRBD2
v_gene: TRBV4-1
j_gene: TRBJ2-7

CDR3nt: TGCAGCGTTGGGACAGGGGGCGCGATAACGGGAGGGGGTGAGCAGTTCTTC
CDR3aa: CSVGTGGAITGGGEQFF
abundance: -
d_gene: TRBD1
v_gene: TRBV29-1
j_gene: TRBJ2-1

CDR3nt: TGTGCCAGCTCGCCAAGCCCCCCGAAGCTGTTGAACACTGAAGCTTTCTTT
CDR3aa: CASSPSPPKLLNTEAFF
abundance: -
d_gene: -
v_gene: TRBV18
j_gene: TRBJ1-1

CDR3nt: TGTGCCAGCAGTTTCTCACAGAACACTGAAGCTTTCTTT
CDR3aa: CASSFSQNTEAFF
abundance: -
d_gene: -
v_gene: TRBV27
j_gene: TRBJ1-1

CDR3nt: TGTGCCAGCAGCTTGGGTGTCGGGAGAACCTACGAGCAGTACTTC
CDR3aa: CASSLGVGRTYEQYF
abundance: -
d_gene: -
v_gene: TRBV5-4
j_gene: TRBJ2-7

CDR3nt: TGTGCCACACGGGGGGTCTCCTACGAGCAGTACTTC
CDR3aa: CATRGVSYEQYF
abundance: -
d_gene: TRBD2
v_gene: TRBV6-5
j_gene: TRBJ2-7

CDR3nt: TGTGCCAGCAGACTCATCGGACTAGCGGGGTCCCACGTCCTGACTTTC
CDR3aa: CASRLIGLAGSHVLTF
abundance: -
d_gene: TRBD2
v_gene: TRBV28
j_gene: TRBJ2-6

CDR3nt: TGTGCCTGGAGTACGGGGGGCGGGAAGGAGACCCAGTACTTC
CDR3aa: CAWSTGGGKETQYF
abundance: -
d_gene: -
v_gene: TRBV30
j_gene: TRBJ2-5

CDR3nt: TGTGCCAGCAGCCCGACGGGACTAGCCCCCCCCTACGAGCAGTACTTC
CDR3aa: CASSPTGLAPPYEQYF
abundance: -
d_gene: TRBD2
v_gene: TRBV7-9
j_gene: TRBJ2-7

CDR3nt: TGTGCCAGCAGCCAGGGACTAGCGGGGTACAATGAGCAGTTCTTC
CDR3aa: CASSQGLAGYNEQFF
abundance: few
d_gene: TRBD2
v_gene: TRBV6-5
j_gene: TRBJ2-1

CDR3nt: TGTGCCAGCAGCCCTACTAGCGGGGGCCTGGGCGAGCAGTACTTC
CDR3aa: CASSPTSGGLGEQYF
abundance: -
d_gene: TRBD2
v_gene: TRBV2
j_gene: TRBJ2-7

CDR3nt: TGCAGCGTTGGGCCAACGAGGACCGGGGAGCTGTTTTTT
CDR3aa: CSVGPTRTGELFF
abundance: -
d_gene: -
v_gene: TRBV29-1
j_gene: TRBJ2-2

CDR3nt: TGCAGCGTTGTAGTGCCCAACGCAAGAGATACCCAGTACTTC
CDR3aa: CSVVVPNARDTQYF
abundance: -
d_gene: -
v_gene: TRBV29-1
j_gene: TRBJ2-5

CDR3nt: TGTGCCTGGAGTTCTGGGGGCCACAATGAGCAGTTCTTC
CDR3aa: CAWSSGGHNEQFF
abundance: -
d_gene: -
v_gene: TRBV30
j_gene: TRBJ2-1

CDR3nt: TGTGCCAGCAGTGCGACTAGCGGGATCTCCTACAATGAGCAGTTCTTC
CDR3aa: CASSATSGISYNEQFF
abundance: few
d_gene: TRBD2
v_gene: TRBV28
j_gene: TRBJ2-1

CDR3nt: TGCGCCAGCAGCTTGGCCCCCCAGGAAAAACTGTTTTTT
CDR3aa: CASSLAPQEKLFF
abundance: -
d_gene: -
v_gene: TRBV5-1
j_gene: TRBJ1-4

CDR3nt: TGTGCCAGCAGTGAAAGGAAGGGGCGTCCAGGGGGCCACGAGCAGTACTTC
CDR3aa: CASSERKGRPGGHEQYF
abundance: -
d_gene: TRBD1
v_gene: TRBV6-1
j_gene: TRBJ2-7

CDR3nt: TGTGCCAGCAGTGAAGGGGCGGGAGGGCTGGGTGAGCAGTTCTTC
CDR3aa: CASSEGAGGLGEQFF
abundance: -
d_gene: TRBD2
v_gene: TRBV6-1
j_gene: TRBJ2-1

CDR3nt: TGCGCCAGCAGCCAAACTAGCGGGAGTAATTACGAGCAGTACTTC
CDR3aa: CASSQTSGSNYEQYF
abundance: -
d_gene: TRBD2
v_gene: TRBV4-1
j_gene: TRBJ2-7

CDR3nt: TGTGCCAGCATAATGGGGCTATCCGGGGAGCTGTTTTTT
CDR3aa: CASIMGLSGELFF
abundance: few
d_gene: -
v_gene: TRBV7-9
j_gene: TRBJ2-2

CDR3nt: TGTGCCACCCGCCCCGGGACTAGCGGCTCCTACGAGCAGTACTTC
CDR3aa: CATRPGTSGSYEQYF
abundance: few
d_gene: TRBD2
v_gene: TRBV28
j_gene: TRBJ2-7

CDR3nt: TGTGCCAGTAGTATAGAGGGAGGTTTTGTCAATCAGCCCCAGCATTTT
CDR3aa: CASSIEGGFVNQPQHF
abundance: once
d_gene: -
v_gene: TRBV19
j_gene: TRBJ1-5

CDR3nt: TGTGCCAGCAGCTCCGAGGCCCTAAAACAGGTGAACACTGAAGCTTTCTTT
CDR3aa: CASSSEALKQVNTEAFF
abundance: -
d_gene: -
v_gene: TRBV5-6
j_gene: TRBJ1-1

CDR3nt: TGCGCCAGCAGCTTAAAGGACAGGGCGAACGAGCAGTACTTC
CDR3aa: CASSLKDRANEQYF
abundance: -
d_gene: TRBD1
v_gene: TRBV5-1
j_gene: TRBJ2-7

CDR3nt: TGTGCCAGCAGCCCGACGGGACAAGTTGATGGCTACACCTTC
CDR3aa: CASSPTGQVDGYTF
abundance: -
d_gene: -
v_gene: TRBV5-6
j_gene: TRBJ1-2

CDR3nt: TGTGCCTGGAGTGTATTAGCGGGAGTGATCCACGAGCAGTACTTC
CDR3aa: CAWSVLAGVIHEQYF
abundance: -
d_gene: TRBD2
v_gene: TRBV30
j_gene: TRBJ2-7

CDR3nt: TGTGCCAGCAGCTTAGGGGGCGATGAGCAGTTCTTC
CDR3aa: CASSLGGDEQFF
abundance: -
d_gene: -
v_gene: TRBV7-9
j_gene: TRBJ2-1

CDR3nt: TGTGCCAGCAGTGAGTACGGGACAGGGGGCTTAAATACGCAGTATTTT
CDR3aa: CASSEYGTGGLNTQYF
abundance: few
d_gene: TRBD1
v_gene: TRBV6-1
j_gene: TRBJ2-3

CDR3nt: TGTGCCAGCAGTTACTCGATGGGGGACTTCCACGAGCAGTACTTC
CDR3aa: CASSYSMGDFHEQYF
abundance: few
d_gene: -
v_gene: TRBV6-5
j_gene: TRBJ2-7

CDR3nt: TGCGCCAGCAGCCACCCTCCTGGCGGGAGTAAGTACAATGAGCAGTTCTTC
CDR3aa: CASSHPPGGSKYNEQFF
abundance: -
d_gene: TRBD2
v_gene: TRBV4-1
j_gene: TRBJ2-1

CDR3nt: TGTGCCAGTAGTATTAGCGGGAGCACCTACGAGCAGTACTTC
CDR3aa: CASSISGSTYEQYF
abundance: -
d_gene: TRBD2
v_gene: TRBV19
j_gene: TRBJ2-7

CDR3nt: TGTGCCAGCAGTTTACCGACAGGTTTGGTGCAGTTCTTC
CDR3aa: CASSLPTGLVQFF
abundance: -
d_gene: -
v_gene: TRBV28
j_gene: TRBJ2-1

CDR3nt: TGTGCCAGTAGTATGGCCCGTAGATCCTACAATGAGCGGTTCTTC
CDR3aa: CASSMARRSYNERFF
abundance: -
d_gene: -
v_gene: TRBV19
j_gene: TRBJ2-1